The clone carrying this T cell receptor (beta chain) was recorded once. Antigen: not known. These data belong to a study of T cells in narcolepsy. Across the whole study: Healthy controls were enrolled alongside patients with narcolepsy type 1 or type 2.

The study, taken as a whole, reports: Healthy controls reportedly lacked the autoreactive clonotypes serially found in patients' blood.

Germline V lookup: CDR1 SGHNT, CDR2 YYREEE (reference sequence). The CDR3 has 16 residues. V dropped 0 bases and J dropped 3 bases, with 13 bases sitting between them. The table came from immunoSEQ multiplex PCR; TCRdb's copy has only in-frame clones and leaves some out. This table holds 28,000 or so clones, 75% to 85% found once. Sequencing was performed on CD45RA- memory CD4+ T cells from PBMCs. The sequence derives from a human donor with narcolepsy. The chain carries TRBV5-4 and TRBJ2-1; D is possibly TRBD2 (6 bases). The CDR3 nucleotides read TGTGCCAGCAGCTTGGGAGGCGGGGCCGGCTACAATGAGCAGTTCTTC. Its protein product is CASSLGGGAGYNEQFF. The entire variable domain, with the rest obtained from reference TRBV5-4 and TRBJ2-1, is as follows: ETGVTQSPTHLIKTRGQQVTLRCSSQSGHNTVSWYQQALGQGPQFIFQYYREEENGRGNFPPRFSGLQFPNYSSELNVNALELDDSALYLCASSLGGGAGYNEQFFGPGTRLTVL.